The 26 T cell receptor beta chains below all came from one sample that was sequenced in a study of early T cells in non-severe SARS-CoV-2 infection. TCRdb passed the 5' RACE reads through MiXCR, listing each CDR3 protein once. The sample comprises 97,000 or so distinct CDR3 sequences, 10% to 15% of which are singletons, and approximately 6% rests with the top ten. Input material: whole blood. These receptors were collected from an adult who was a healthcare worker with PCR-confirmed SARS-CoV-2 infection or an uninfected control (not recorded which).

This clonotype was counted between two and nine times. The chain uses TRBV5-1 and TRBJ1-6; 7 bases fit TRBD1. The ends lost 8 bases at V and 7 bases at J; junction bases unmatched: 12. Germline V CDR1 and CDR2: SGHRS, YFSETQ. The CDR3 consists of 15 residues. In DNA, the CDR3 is TGCGCCAGTAGCCCTGGACAGGTCGCAAATTCACCCCTCCACTTT. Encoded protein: CASSPGQVANSPLHF.

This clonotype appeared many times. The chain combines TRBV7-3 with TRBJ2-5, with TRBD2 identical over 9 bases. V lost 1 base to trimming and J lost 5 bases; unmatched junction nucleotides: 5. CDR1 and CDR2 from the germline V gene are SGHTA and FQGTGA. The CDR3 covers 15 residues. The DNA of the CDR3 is TGTGCCAGCAGCTTAAATGGCGGGGGGGCTGAGACCCAGTACTTC. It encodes CASSLNGGGAETQYF.

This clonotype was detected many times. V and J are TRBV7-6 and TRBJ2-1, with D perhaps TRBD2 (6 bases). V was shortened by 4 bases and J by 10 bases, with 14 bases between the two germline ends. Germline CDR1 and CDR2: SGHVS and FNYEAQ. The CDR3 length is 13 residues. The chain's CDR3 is CASSSSGGREQFF. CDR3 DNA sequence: TGTGCCAGCAGCTCCTCCGGGGGTCGGGAGCAGTTCTTC.

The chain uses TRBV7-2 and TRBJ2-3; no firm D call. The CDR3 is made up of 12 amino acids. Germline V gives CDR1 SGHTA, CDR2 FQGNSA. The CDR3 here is CSHDSLTDTQYF. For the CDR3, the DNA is TGTTCCCATGACTCCCTCACAGATACGCAGTATTTT.

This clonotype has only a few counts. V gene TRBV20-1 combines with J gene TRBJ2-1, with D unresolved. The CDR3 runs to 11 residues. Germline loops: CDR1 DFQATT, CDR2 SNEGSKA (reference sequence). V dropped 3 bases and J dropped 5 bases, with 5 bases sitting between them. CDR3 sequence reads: CSASGHNEQFF. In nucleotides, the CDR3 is TGCAGTGCTAGCGGTCACAATGAGCAGTTCTTC.

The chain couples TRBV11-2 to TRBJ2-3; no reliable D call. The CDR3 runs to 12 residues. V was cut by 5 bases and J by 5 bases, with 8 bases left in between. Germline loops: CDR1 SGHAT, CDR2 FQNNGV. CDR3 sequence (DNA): TGTGCCAGCAGCCCAGAAGGAGATACGCAGTATTTT. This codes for CASSPEGDTQYF.

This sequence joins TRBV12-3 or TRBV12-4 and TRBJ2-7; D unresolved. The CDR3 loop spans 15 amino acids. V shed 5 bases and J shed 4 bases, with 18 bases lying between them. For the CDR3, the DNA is TGTGCCAGCAGTCCCTCGTTAAGGATCCCTTACGAGCAGTACTTC. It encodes CASSPSLRIPYEQYF.

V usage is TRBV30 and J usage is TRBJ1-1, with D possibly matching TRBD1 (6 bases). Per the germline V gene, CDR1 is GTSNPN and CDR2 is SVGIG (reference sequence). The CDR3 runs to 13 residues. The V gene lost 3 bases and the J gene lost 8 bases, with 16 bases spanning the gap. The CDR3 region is CAWSGGLEGEAFF. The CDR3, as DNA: TGTGCCTGGAGCGGGGGGCTAGAGGGGGAAGCTTTCTTT. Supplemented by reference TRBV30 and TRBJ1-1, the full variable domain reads SQTIHQWPATLVQPVGSPLSLECTVEGTSNPNLYWYRQAAGRGLQLLFYSVGIGQISSEVPQNLSASRPQDRQFILSSKKLLLSDSGFYLCAWSGGLEGEAFFGQGTRLTVV.

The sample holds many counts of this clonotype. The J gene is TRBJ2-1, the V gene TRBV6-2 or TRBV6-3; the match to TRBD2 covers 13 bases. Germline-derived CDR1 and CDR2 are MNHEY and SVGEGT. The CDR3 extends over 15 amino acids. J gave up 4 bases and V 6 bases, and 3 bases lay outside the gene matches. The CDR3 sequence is CASRQGLAGYNEQFF. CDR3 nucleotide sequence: TGTGCCAGCAGGCAGGGACTAGCGGGATACAATGAGCAGTTCTTC.

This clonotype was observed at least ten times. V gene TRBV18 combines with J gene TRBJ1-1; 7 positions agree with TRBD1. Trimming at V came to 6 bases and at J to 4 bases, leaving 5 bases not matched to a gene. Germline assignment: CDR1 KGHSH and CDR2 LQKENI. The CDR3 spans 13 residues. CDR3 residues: CASSRQGGTEAFF. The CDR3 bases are TGTGCCAGCTCTCGACAGGGAGGCACTGAAGCTTTCTTT.

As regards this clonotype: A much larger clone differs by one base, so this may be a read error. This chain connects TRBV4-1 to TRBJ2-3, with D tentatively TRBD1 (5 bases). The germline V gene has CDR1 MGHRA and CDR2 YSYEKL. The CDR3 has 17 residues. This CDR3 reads CASSQDGNSVGADMQYF. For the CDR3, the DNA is TGCGCCAGCAGCCAAGATGGGAACAGCGTAGGGGCAGATATGCAGTATTTT.

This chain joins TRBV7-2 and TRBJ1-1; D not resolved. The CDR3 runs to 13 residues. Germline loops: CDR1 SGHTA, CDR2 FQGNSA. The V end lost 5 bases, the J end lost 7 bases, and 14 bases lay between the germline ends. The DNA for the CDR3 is TGTGCCAGCAGCCGCCAGGAAGCTTTTGAAGCTTTCTTT. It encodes CASSRQEAFEAFF.

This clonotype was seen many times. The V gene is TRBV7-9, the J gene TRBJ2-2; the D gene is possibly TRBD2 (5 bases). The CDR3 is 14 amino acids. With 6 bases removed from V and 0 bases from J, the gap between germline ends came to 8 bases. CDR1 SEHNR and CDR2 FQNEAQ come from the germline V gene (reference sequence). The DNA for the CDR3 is TGTGCCAGCAGTCCACTAGCGAACACCGGGGAGCTGTTTTTT. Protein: CASSPLANTGELFF.

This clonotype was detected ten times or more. CDR3 loop: CASSLRDIYGYTF. In DNA, the CDR3 is TGTGCCAGCAGCCTCCGGGACATCTATGGCTACACCTTC. V is TRBV14 and J is TRBJ1-2; possible D gene TRBD1, 6 bases. V was trimmed by 4 bases and J by 4 bases, leaving 10 bases between them. The length of the CDR3 is 13 residues. Germline loops: CDR1 SGHDN, CDR2 FVKESK. Combining the CDR3 with reference TRBV14 and TRBJ1-2 gives the whole variable domain EAGVTQFPSHSVIEKGQTVTLRCDPISGHDNLYWYRRVMGKEIKFLLHFVKESKQDESGMPNNRFLAERTGGTYSTLKVQPAELEDSGVYFCASSLRDIYGYTFGSGTRLTVV.

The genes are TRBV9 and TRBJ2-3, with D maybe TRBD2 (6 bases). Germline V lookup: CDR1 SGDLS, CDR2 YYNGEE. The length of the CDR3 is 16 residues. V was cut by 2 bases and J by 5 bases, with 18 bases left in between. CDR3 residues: CASSVRGRDSGDTQYF. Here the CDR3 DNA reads TGTGCCAGCAGCGTTCGCGGCAGGGACTCAGGAGATACGCAGTATTTT.

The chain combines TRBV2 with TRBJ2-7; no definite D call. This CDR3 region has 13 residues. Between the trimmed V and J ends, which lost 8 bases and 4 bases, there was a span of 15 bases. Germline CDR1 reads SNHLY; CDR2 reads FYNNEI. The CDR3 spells CASLGYEGYEQYF. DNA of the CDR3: TGTGCCAGCCTCGGCTACGAAGGGTACGAGCAGTACTTC.

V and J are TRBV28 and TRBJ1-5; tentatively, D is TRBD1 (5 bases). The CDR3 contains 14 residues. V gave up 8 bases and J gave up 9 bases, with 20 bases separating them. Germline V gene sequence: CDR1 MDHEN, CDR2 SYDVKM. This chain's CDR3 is CASGVGDFYPPQHF. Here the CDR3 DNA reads TGTGCCAGCGGAGTTGGGGACTTTTACCCGCCCCAGCATTTT. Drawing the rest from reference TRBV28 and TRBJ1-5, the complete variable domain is DVKVTQSSRYLVKRTGEKVFLECVQDMDHENMFWYRQDPGLGLRLIYFSYDVKMKEKGDIPEGYSVSREKKERFSLILESASTNQTSMYLCASGVGDFYPPQHFGDGTRLSIL.

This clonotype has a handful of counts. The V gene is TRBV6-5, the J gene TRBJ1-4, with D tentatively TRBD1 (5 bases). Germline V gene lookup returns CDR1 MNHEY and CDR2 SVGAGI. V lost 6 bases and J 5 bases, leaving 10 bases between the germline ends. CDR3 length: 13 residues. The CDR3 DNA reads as TGTGCCAGCAGCATTACAGGCAATGAAAAACTGTTTTTT. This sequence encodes CASSITGNEKLFF.

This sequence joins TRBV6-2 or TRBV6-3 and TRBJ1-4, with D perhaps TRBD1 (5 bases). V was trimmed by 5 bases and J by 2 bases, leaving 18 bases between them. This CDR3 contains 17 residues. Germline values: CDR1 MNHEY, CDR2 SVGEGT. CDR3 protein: CASSTVSLGLTNEKLFF. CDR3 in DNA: TGTGCCAGCAGTACGGTCTCGTTGGGGCTGACTAATGAAAAACTGTTTTTT.

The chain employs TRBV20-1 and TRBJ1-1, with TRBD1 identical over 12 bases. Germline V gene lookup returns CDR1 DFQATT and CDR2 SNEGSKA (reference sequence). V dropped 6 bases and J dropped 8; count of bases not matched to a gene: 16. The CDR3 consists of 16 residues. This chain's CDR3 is CSARDRGHQHTSEAFF. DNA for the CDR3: TGCAGTGCACGGGACAGGGGGCATCAACACACCTCGGAAGCTTTCTTT.

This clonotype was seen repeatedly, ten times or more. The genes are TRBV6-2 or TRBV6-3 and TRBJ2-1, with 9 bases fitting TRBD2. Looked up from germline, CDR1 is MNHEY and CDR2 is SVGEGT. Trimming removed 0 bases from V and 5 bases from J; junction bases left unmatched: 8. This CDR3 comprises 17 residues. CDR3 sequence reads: CASSYSIAGVRNNEQFF. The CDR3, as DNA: TGTGCCAGCAGTTACTCGATAGCGGGAGTACGCAACAATGAGCAGTTCTTC.

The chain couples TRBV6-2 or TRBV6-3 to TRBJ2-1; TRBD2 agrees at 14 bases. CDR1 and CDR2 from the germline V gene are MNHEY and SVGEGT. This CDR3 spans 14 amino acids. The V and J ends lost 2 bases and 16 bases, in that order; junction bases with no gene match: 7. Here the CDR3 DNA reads TGTGCCAGCAGTTACCGGGGACTAGCGGGGGAGGATTTCTTC. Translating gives CASSYRGLAGEDFF.

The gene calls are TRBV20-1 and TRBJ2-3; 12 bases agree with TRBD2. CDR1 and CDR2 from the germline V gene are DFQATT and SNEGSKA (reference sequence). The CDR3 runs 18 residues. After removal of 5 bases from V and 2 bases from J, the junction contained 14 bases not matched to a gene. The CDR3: CSAPRGLGLAGFTDTQYF. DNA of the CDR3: TGCAGTGCTCCGAGGGGGCTCGGACTAGCGGGATTCACAGATACGCAGTATTTT.

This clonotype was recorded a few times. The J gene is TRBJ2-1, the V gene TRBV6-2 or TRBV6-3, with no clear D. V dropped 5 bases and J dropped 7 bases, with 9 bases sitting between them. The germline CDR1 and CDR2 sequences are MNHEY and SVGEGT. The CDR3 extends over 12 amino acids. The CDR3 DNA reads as TGTGCCAGCAGTCAAGCCCCGAATGAGCAGTTCTTC. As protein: CASSQAPNEQFF.

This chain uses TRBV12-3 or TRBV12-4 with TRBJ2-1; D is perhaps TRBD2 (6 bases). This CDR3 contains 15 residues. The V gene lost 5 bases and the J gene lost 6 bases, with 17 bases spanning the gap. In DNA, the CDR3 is TGTGCCAGCAGTCGCGGGACTCGACGTTCCAATGAGCAGTTCTTC. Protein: CASSRGTRRSNEQFF.

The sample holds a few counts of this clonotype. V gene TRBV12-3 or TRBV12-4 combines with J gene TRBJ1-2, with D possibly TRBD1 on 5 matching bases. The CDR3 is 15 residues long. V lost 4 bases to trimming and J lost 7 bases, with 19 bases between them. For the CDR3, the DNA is TGTGCCAGCAGTTCCCCTTGGGGACCTGAGGGTGGCTACACCTTC. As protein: CASSSPWGPEGGYTF.